The clone carrying this TCR beta chain was seen a single time. TCRdb's table, derived via immunoSEQ multiplex PCR, lists solely in-frame clones and lacks some. This table has around 170,000 clones, around four fifths appearing once. The sample originates from a study of blood T cell repertoires in COVID-19. Across the whole study: T cells, B-cell-depleted T cells, or PBMCs provided the cDNA or gDNA that served as material.

V trimming: 4 bases; J trimming: 7 bases; junction bases outside the gene matches: 7. Germline loops: CDR1 SGHRS, CDR2 YFSETQ. The CDR3 sequence is 15 residues long. The receptor comes from a man between 65 and 85 years old with active or convalescent COVID-19. The V and J genes are TRBV5-1 and TRBJ2-2; 10 nucleotides align to TRBD1. The sequencing sample was made of peripheral blood. In DNA, the CDR3 is TGCGCCAGCAGCATCCGGGACAGGGGATACGGGGAGCTGTTTTTT. It encodes CASSIRDRGYGELFF.